This T cell receptor beta chain stems from a study of T cells after yellow fever vaccination. TCRdb re-called the 5' RACE reads through MiXCR, storing one row per CDR3 protein. The data show 550,000 to 750,000 distinct CDR3 sequences, approximately 12% seen once. Germline V gives CDR1 MDHEN, CDR2 SYDVKM. V dropped 4 bases and J dropped 4 bases, with 17 bases sitting between them. The CDR3 loop spans 15 amino acids. The chain joins TRBV28 to TRBJ2-7, with D perhaps given as TRBD1 or TRBD2 (5 bases each). The sequence derives from a young man who received the YFV17D yellow fever vaccine. The source material was PBMCs, sampled on the day of the yellow fever booster vaccination. CDR3 protein: CASSSPDGAPYEQYF. The DNA for the CDR3 is TGTGCCAGCAGTTCCCCTGACGGGGCGCCATACGAGCAGTACTTC.